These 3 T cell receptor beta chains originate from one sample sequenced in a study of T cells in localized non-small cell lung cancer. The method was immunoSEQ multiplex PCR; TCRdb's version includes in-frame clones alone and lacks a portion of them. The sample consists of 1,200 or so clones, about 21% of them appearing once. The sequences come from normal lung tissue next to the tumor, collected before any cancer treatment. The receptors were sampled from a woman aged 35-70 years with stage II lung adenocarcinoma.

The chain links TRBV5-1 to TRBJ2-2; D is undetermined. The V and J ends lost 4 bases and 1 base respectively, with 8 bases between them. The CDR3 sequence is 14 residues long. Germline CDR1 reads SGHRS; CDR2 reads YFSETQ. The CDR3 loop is CASSATVNTGELFF. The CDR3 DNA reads TGCGCCAGCAGCGCGACGGTGAACACCGGGGAGCTGTTTTTT.

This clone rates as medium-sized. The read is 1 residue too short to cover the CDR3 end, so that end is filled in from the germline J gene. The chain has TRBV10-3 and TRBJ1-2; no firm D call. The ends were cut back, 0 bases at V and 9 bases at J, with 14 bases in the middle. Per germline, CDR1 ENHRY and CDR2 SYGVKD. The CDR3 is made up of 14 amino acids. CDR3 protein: CAISESEGRRRYTF. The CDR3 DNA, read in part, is TGTGCCATCAGTGAGTCGGAGGGCCGCAGACGCTACACC.

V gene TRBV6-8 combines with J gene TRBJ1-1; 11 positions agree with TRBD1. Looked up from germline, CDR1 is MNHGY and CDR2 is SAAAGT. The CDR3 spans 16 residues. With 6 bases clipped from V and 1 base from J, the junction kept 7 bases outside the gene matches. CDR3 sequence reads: CASSSGQGASNTEAFF. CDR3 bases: TGTGCCAGCAGCTCCGGACAGGGGGCTTCGAACACTGAAGCTTTCTTT.